Below are 23 T cell receptor beta chains sequenced from a single sample in a study of control samples from healthy donors and cancer patients. Some clones are missing from TCRdb's copy, which holds only in-frame ones; the method was immunoSEQ multiplex PCR. Counted here are some 130,000 clones, 75% to 95% occurring once; the ten biggest clones make up around 2.3%. Specimen: blood. These TCRs come from a man aged 40-50 years in good health.

The V call is TRBV24-1, the J call TRBJ2-2; 9 bases map to TRBD1. Germline V gives CDR1 KGHDR, CDR2 SFDVKD. The CDR3 is made up of 16 amino acids. Trimming at V came to 3 bases and at J to 6 bases, leaving 7 bases not matched to a gene. Here the CDR3 DNA reads TGTGCCACCAGTGATCCCCGGACAGGGGTGGCCGGGGAGCTGTTTTTT. Translated, it gives CATSDPRTGVAGELFF.

The chain is built from TRBV9 and TRBJ1-4; TRBD1 might be the D (6 bases). Between the trimmed V and J ends, which lost 4 bases and 4 bases, there was a span of 14 bases. Germline loops: CDR1 SGDLS, CDR2 YYNGEE. This CDR3 spans 15 amino acids. CDR3 amino acids: CASSFNRDYNEKLFF. The CDR3 bases are TGTGCCAGCAGCTTTAACAGGGACTATAATGAAAAACTGTTTTTT.

The chain has TRBV5-1 and TRBJ1-4; 7 nucleotides line up with TRBD1. V shed 0 bases, J shed 7 bases, and the junction held 3 bases outside the gene matches. Germline V CDR1 and CDR2: SGHRS, YFSETQ. The CDR3 has 14 amino acids. The CDR3 DNA reads TGCGCCAGCAGCTTGGAAGGGGGCGGTGAAAAACTGTTTTTT. Protein sequence: CASSLEGGGEKLFF.

The V and J genes are TRBV19 and TRBJ1-4, with D perhaps matching TRBD1 (6 bases). Looked up from germline, CDR1 is LNHDA and CDR2 is SQIVND (reference sequence). V lost 7 bases and J lost 6, with 15 bases in between. This CDR3 is 14 amino acids long. The CDR3 region is CASNLQGGDEKLFF. The CDR3 nucleotides read TGTGCCAGTAACCTACAGGGAGGGGATGAAAAACTGTTTTTT.

The CDR3 region is CASSSRPGQEQETQYF. The DNA for the CDR3 is TGCGCCAGCAGCTCCCGACCAGGACAGGAACAAGAGACCCAGTACTTC. V is TRBV5-1 and J is TRBJ2-5; 7 bases line up with TRBD1. This CDR3 contains 16 residues. Germline values: CDR1 SGHRS, CDR2 YFSETQ. V dropped 3 bases and J dropped 2; count of bases not matched to a gene: 10.

This clone was recorded once. This chain connects TRBV2 to TRBJ2-4; D unresolved. V was trimmed by 3 bases and J by 2 bases, leaving 8 bases between them. The CDR3 sequence is 14 residues long. Germline V lookup: CDR1 SNHLY, CDR2 FYNNEI. CDR3 DNA: TGTGCCAGCAGTGAGGGTGGGCCCAAAAACATTCAGTACTTC. Translated: CASSEGGPKNIQYF.

The chain uses TRBV5-1 and TRBJ2-7, with TRBD1 matching 7 bases. The CDR3 contains 14 residues. Germline V gene lookup returns CDR1 SGHRS and CDR2 YFSETQ. The V gene end was trimmed by 3 bases and the J gene end by 0 bases; junction bases not matched to a gene: 3. The CDR3 here is CASSSQGFSYEQYF. The CDR3 coding sequence is TGCGCCAGCAGCTCACAGGGGTTCTCCTACGAGCAGTACTTC.

The chain links TRBV6-5 to TRBJ2-2; D is possibly TRBD1 (6 bases). The germline V gene encodes CDR1 MNHEY and CDR2 SVGAGI. V shed 7 bases and J shed 0 bases, with 9 bases lying between them. This CDR3 is 14 amino acids long. CDR3 DNA sequence: TGTGCCAGCACCAGGACAGCGAACACCGGGGAGCTGTTTTTT. This encodes CASTRTANTGELFF.

This clone was detected once. One junction end does not reproduce the germline sequence, and a read error may be involved. This chain uses TRBV2 with TRBJ2-7; the D is unclear. Germline V gives CDR1 SNHLY, CDR2 FYNNEI. The CDR3 runs to 18 residues. CDR3 sequence: CASSDLRSRGRTSHEQYF. In DNA form, the CDR3 reads TGTGCCAGCAGTGACTTACGCTCTCGTGGACGGACCTCCCACGAGCAGTACTTC.

In DNA, the CDR3 is TGTGCCAGCAGCCAAGGGCTAGCGGGGGGGCCGGGCACAGATACGCAGTATTTT. This encodes CASSQGLAGGPGTDTQYF. This chain uses TRBV3-1 (or the pseudogene TRBV3-2) with TRBJ2-3; 12 bases line up with TRBD2. This CDR3 has 18 residues. Germline V lookup: CDR1 LGHDT, CDR2 YNNKEL (reference sequence). J lost 1 base, V lost 1 base, and 6 bases had no gene match.

The J gene is TRBJ1-1, the V gene TRBV24-1; D gene unclear. Trimming pared 1 base from V and 2 bases from J, leaving 4 bases between. This CDR3 is 13 amino acids long. Germline V gene lookup returns CDR1 KGHDR and CDR2 SFDVKD. The CDR3 DNA reads TGTGCCACCAGTGATTTCGCAAACACTGAAGCTTTCTTT. This sequence encodes CATSDFANTEAFF.

In DNA, the CDR3 is TGTGCCAGTAGTAGAACCCGGACCTCAACTAATGAAAAACTGTTTTTT. Translated: CASSRTRTSTNEKLFF. The chain recombines TRBV19 with TRBJ1-4; no clear D gene. Germline V gives CDR1 LNHDA, CDR2 SQIVND (reference sequence). V dropped 4 bases and J dropped 0 bases, with 12 bases sitting between them. The CDR3 extends over 16 amino acids.

This chain joins TRBV5-1 and TRBJ1-6, with TRBD1 as a possible D gene (5 bases). CDR3 length: 14 residues. Trimming took 4 bases from V and 6 from J, leaving 11 bases between them. Per germline, CDR1 SGHRS and CDR2 YFSETQ. CDR3 amino acids: CASSHGGRNSPLHF. The CDR3 nucleotides are TGCGCCAGCAGCCATGGGGGACGTAATTCACCCCTCCACTTT.

The genes are TRBV15 and TRBJ2-6; D gene ambiguous. The CDR3 spans 16 residues. Germline V gives CDR1 LNHNV, CDR2 YYDKDF (reference sequence). The ends were cut back, 0 bases at V and 4 bases at J, with 10 bases in the middle. As DNA, the CDR3 is TGTGCCACCAGCAGAGATCTGGGGTCCGGGGCCAACGTCCTGACTTTC. This sequence encodes CATSRDLGSGANVLTF.

This chain joins TRBV21-1 and TRBJ1-4; the table's D call, TRBD1, has no DNA check behind it. TRBV21-1 is a pseudogene segment. The CDR3 has 15 amino acids. CDR3 amino acids: CASRRQGLTNEKLFF. In DNA form, the CDR3 reads TGTGCCAGCAGAAGACAGGGATTAACTAATGAAAAACTGTTTTTT.

The chain recombines TRBV6-5 with TRBJ2-2; 11 bases align to TRBD1. V was clipped by 7 bases and J by 5 bases; unmatched bases: 6. This CDR3 contains 15 residues. Germline assignment: CDR1 MNHEY and CDR2 SVGAGI. The CDR3 loop reads CASTRTGGLTGELFF. The CDR3 nucleotides read TGTGCCAGCACTAGGACAGGGGGCTTAACCGGGGAGCTGTTTTTT.

This chain uses TRBV15 with TRBJ2-1; TRBD1 matches at 7 bases. The CDR3 has 16 amino acids. The trim removed 2 bases at V and 7 bases at J, leaving 11 bases unmatched. Germline values: CDR1 LNHNV, CDR2 YYDKDF (reference sequence). CDR3 sequence (DNA): TGTGCCACCAGCAGACCGGGACAGCCGAGGTTGAATGAGCAGTTCTTC. This encodes CATSRPGQPRLNEQFF.

V gene TRBV11-2 combines with J gene TRBJ2-1; D is uncertain. The ends were cut back, 0 bases at V and 2 bases at J, with 2 bases in the middle. CDR3 length equals 13 residues. Germline CDR1 is SGHAT and CDR2 is FQNNGV. The CDR3 DNA reads TGTGCCAGCAGCTTAGACACCTACAATGAGCAGTTCTTC. It codes for CASSLDTYNEQFF.

This chain connects TRBV27 to TRBJ1-5, with 8 bases lining up with TRBD1. V was clipped by 2 bases and J by 6 bases; unmatched bases: 3. Per germline, CDR1 MNHEY and CDR2 SMNVEV (reference sequence). The CDR3 is made up of 14 amino acids. The CDR3 nucleotides are TGTGCCAGCAGTTTAACCGGGACAGGTCAGCCCCAGCATTTT. This codes for CASSLTGTGQPQHF.

The chain uses TRBV5-1 and TRBJ2-5; 9 nucleotides match TRBD2. The J segment lost 0 bases and the V segment lost 5 bases, leaving 2 bases of the junction unmatched. This CDR3 has 14 amino acids. Germline V gives CDR1 SGHRS, CDR2 YFSETQ. CDR3 in DNA: TGCGCCAGCAGTTCTAGCGGGGACCAAGAGACCCAGTACTTC. Protein product: CASSSSGDQETQYF.

The DNA for the CDR3 is TGTGCCAGCAGCGAGGGGGGGGTTGGTCAGCCCCAGCATTTT. As protein: CASSEGGVGQPQHF. J is TRBJ1-5 and V is TRBV7-2, with TRBD1 as a possible D gene (6 bases). Trimming took 5 bases from V and 6 from J, leaving 14 bases between them. In germline, CDR1 is SGHTA, CDR2 FQGNSA. The CDR3 sequence is 14 residues long. Full variable domain (rest looked up from reference TRBV7-2 and TRBJ1-5): GAGVSQSPSNKVTEKGKDVELRCDPISGHTALYWYRQSLGQGLEFLIYFQGNSAPDKSGLPSDRFSAERTGGSVSTLTIQRTQQEDSAVYLCASSEGGVGQPQHFGDGTRLSIL.

The chain has TRBV10-2 and TRBJ1-1; 8 bases are a match to TRBD1. This CDR3 contains 14 residues. The V and J ends lost 6 bases and 5 bases, in that order; junction bases with no gene match: 8. In germline, CDR1 is WSHSY, CDR2 SAAADI. The DNA for the CDR3 is TGCGCCAGCAGAATCCAGGGGGCTGGGACTGAAGCTTTCTTT. This encodes CASRIQGAGTEAFF.

V is TRBV18 and J is TRBJ2-6; D gene unclear. The CDR3 is 20 amino acids. Germline lookup yields CDR1 KGHSH and CDR2 LQKENI. V lost 1 base to trimming and J lost 0 bases, with 19 bases between them. CDR3 region: CASSPLPGVNPASGANVLTF. The CDR3 DNA reads as TGTGCCAGCTCACCACTGCCAGGAGTTAACCCGGCCTCTGGGGCCAACGTCCTGACTTTC.